The following is a T cell receptor beta chain sequence with its context. This sample was included in a study of control samples from healthy donors and cancer patients. Per germline, CDR1 LNHDA and CDR2 SQIVND (reference sequence). Trimming pared 4 bases from V and 3 bases from J, leaving 9 bases between. This CDR3 spans 13 amino acids. Assay: immunoSEQ multiplex PCR; the TCRdb copy retains only in-frame clones and omits some. This table has 100,000 to 150,000 clones, about 90% appearing once. The specimen was PBMCs. V usage is TRBV19 and J usage is TRBJ1-1, with D maybe TRBD1 (5 bases). The TCR was taken from a man between 45 and 60 years old with head and neck cancer. CDR3 sequence reads: CASSRDRDTEAFF. CDR3 DNA: TGTGCCAGTAGTAGAGACAGAGACACTGAAGCTTTCTTT.